This TCR beta chain was profiled in a study of blood T cell repertoires in COVID-19. Study-wide context: Whether acute or convalescent, the COVID-19 samples came from the United States, Italy and Spain.

This clone was detected once. Profiling relied on immunoSEQ multiplex PCR, and the TCRdb table lists in-frame clones only, not all of them. The data show fewer than 200,000 clones, approximately 84% seen once. Germline CDR1 is MDHEN and CDR2 is SYDVKM. V lost 11 bases, J lost 9 bases, and 20 bases lay in between. The CDR3 runs 14 residues. This clonotype originated in a man aged 50-59 years who had recovered from COVID-19. Source material: PBMCs or T cells enriched from blood (not recorded which). The chain employs TRBV28 and TRBJ1-6, with D hard to call. As DNA, the CDR3 is TGTGCCTCTAGGCCCGTCGGGTTGGGTTCACCCCTCCACTTT. It specifies CASRPVGLGSPLHF. Full variable domain (missing parts from reference TRBV28 and TRBJ1-6): DVKVTQSSRYLVKRTGEKVFLECVQDMDHENMFWYRQDPGLGLRLIYFSYDVKMKEKGDIPEGYSVSREKKERFSLILESASTNQTSMYLCASRPVGLGSPLHFGNGTRLTVT.